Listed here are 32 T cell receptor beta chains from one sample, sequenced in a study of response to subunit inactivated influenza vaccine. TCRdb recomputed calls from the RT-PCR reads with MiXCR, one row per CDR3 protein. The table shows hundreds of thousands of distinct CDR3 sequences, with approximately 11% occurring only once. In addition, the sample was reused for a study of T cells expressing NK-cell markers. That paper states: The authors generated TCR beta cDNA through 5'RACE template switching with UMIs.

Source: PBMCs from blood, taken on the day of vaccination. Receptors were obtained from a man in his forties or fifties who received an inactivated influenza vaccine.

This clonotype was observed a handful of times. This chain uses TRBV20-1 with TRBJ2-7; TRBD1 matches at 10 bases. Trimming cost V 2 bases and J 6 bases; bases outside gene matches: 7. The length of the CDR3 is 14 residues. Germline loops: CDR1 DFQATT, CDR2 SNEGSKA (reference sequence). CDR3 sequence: CSARRGQGFGEQYF. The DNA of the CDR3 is TGCAGTGCTAGACGGGGACAGGGGTTCGGCGAGCAGTACTTC.

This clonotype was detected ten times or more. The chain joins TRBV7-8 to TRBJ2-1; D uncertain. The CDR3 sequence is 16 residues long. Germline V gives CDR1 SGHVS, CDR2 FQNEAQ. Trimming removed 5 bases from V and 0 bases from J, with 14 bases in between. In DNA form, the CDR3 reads TGTGCCAGCAGCCCCGCCGGAACCTACTCCTACAATGAGCAGTTCTTC. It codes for CASSPAGTYSYNEQFF.

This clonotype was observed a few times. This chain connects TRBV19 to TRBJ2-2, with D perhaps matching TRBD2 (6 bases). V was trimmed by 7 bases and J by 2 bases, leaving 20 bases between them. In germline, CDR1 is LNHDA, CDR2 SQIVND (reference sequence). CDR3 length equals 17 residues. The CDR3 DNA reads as TGTGCCAGTAACTCACCCGGGGTGGCGGGAAACACCGGGGAGCTGTTTTTT. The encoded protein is CASNSPGVAGNTGELFF.

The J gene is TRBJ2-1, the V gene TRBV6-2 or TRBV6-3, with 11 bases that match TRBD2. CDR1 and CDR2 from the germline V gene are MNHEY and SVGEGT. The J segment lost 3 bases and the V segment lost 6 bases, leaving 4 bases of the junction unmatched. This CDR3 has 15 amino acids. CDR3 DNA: TGTGCCAGCAGCGAACTAGCGGGGGTCTACAATGAGCAGTTCTTC. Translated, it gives CASSELAGVYNEQFF.

The CDR3 sequence is CASSEFPGTNYNEQFF. The CDR3, as DNA: TGCGCCAGCAGTGAGTTCCCCGGGACTAACTACAATGAGCAGTTCTTC. The V gene is TRBV10-2, the J gene TRBJ2-1; 7 nucleotides agree with TRBD2. The V and J ends lost 1 base and 3 bases, in that order; junction bases with no gene match: 6. The CDR3 loop spans 16 amino acids. Per the germline V gene, CDR1 is WSHSY and CDR2 is SAAADI.

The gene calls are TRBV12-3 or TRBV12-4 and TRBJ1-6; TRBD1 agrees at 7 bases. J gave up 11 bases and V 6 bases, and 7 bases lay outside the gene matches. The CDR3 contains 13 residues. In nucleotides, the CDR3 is TGTGCCAGCAGCAAACAACAGGGGACACCCCTCCACTTT. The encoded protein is CASSKQQGTPLHF.

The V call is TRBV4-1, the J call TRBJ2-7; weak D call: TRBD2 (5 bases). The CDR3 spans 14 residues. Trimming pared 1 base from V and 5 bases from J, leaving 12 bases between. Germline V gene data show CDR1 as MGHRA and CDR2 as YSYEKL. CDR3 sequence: CASSQVRGDNEQYF. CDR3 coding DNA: TGCGCCAGCAGCCAAGTTCGGGGTGACAACGAGCAGTACTTC.

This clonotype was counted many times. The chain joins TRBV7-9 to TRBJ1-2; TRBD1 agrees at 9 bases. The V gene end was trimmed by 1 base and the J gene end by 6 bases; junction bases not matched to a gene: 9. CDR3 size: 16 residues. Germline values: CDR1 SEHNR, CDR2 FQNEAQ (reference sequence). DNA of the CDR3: TGTGCCAGCAGCTTAGGCACAGGGGGCGAAGTGGATGGCTACACCTTC. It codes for CASSLGTGGEVDGYTF.

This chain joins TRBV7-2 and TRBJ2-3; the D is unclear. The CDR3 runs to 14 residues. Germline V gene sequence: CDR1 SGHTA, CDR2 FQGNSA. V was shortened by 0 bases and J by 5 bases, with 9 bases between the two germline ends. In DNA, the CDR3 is TGTGCCAGCAGCTTAGCCCAGTCCGGAGATACGCAGTATTTT. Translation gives CASSLAQSGDTQYF.

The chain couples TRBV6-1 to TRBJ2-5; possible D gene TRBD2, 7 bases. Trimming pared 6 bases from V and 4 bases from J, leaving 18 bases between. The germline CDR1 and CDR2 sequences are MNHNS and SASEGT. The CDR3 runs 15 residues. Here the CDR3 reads CASSIGGAGGETQYF. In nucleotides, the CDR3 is TGTGCCAGCAGCATTGGGGGGGCAGGCGGAGAGACCCAGTACTTC.

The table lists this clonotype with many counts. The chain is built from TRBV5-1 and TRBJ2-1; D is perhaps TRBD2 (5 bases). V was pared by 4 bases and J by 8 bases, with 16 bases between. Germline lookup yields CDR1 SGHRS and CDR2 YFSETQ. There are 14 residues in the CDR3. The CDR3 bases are TGCGCCAGCAGCGCGGGCCTCGAGGGCGATGAGCAGTTCTTC. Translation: CASSAGLEGDEQFF. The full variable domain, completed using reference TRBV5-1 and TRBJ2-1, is KAGVTQTPRYLIKTRGQQVTLSCSPISGHRSVSWYQQTPGQGLQFLFEYFSETQRNKGNFPGRFSGRQFSNSRSEMNVSTLELGDSALYLCASSAGLEGDEQFFGPGTRLTVL.

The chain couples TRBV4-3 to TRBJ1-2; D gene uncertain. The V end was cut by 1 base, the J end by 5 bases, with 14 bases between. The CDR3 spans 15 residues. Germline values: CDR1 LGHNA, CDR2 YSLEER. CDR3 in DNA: TGCGCCAGCAGCCAAGTGGCCAGGCCCCGTTATGGCTACACCTTC. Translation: CASSQVARPRYGYTF.

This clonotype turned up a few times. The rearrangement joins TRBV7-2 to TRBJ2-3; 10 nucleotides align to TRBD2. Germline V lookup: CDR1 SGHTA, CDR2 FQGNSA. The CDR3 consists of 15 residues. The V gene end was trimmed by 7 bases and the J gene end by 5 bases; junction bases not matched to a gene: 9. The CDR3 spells CASTLSGGAGDTQYF. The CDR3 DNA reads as TGTGCCAGCACCCTAAGCGGGGGGGCGGGAGATACGCAGTATTTT.

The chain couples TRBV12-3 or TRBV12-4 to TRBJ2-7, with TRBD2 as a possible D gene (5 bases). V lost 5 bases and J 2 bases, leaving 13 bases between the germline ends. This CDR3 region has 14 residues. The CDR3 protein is CASSPPLGAYEQYF. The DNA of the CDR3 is TGTGCCAGCAGTCCCCCTTTGGGAGCCTACGAGCAGTACTTC.

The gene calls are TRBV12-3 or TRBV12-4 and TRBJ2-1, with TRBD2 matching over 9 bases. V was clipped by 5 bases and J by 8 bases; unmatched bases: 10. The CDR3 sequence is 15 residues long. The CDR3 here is CASSMTGGGAHEQFF. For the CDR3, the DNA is TGTGCCAGCAGTATGACTGGCGGGGGGGCCCATGAGCAGTTCTTC.

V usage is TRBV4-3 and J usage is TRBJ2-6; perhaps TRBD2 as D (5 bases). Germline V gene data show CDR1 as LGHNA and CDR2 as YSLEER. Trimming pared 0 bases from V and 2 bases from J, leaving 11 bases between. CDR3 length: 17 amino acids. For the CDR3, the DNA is TGCGCCAGCAGCCAAGATCGGGGATTGACTGGGGCCAACGTCCTGACTTTC. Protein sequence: CASSQDRGLTGANVLTF.

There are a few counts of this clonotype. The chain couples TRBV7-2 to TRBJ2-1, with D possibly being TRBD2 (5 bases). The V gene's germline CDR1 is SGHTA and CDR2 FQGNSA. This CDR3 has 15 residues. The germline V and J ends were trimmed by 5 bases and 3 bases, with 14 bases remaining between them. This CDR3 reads CASSRPSGFYNEQFF. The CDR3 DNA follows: TGTGCCAGCAGCCGTCCTTCGGGGTTCTACAATGAGCAGTTCTTC.

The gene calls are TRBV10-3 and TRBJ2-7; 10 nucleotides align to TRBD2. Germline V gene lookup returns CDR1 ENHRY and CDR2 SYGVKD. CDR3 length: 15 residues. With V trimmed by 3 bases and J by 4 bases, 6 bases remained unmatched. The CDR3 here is CAISDWASGGYEQYF. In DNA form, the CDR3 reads TGTGCCATCAGTGATTGGGCTAGCGGGGGTTACGAGCAGTACTTC.

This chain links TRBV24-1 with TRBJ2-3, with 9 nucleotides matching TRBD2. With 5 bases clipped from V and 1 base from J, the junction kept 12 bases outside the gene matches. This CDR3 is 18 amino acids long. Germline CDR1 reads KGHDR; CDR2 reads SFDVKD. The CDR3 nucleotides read TGTGCCACCAGTGCTAGCGGGACTACCCTTCCTCGCACAGATACGCAGTATTTT. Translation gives CATSASGTTLPRTDTQYF.

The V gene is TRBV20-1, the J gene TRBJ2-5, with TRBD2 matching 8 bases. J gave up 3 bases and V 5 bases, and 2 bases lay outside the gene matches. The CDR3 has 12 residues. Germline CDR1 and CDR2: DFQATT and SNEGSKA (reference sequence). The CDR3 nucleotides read TGCAGTGCTTTTAGCGGGGAAGAGACCCAGTACTTC. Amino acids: CSAFSGEETQYF.

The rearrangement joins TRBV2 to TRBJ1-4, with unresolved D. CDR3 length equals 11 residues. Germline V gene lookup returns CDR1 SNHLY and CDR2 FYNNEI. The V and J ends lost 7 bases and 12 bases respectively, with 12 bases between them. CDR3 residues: CASTLGGELFF. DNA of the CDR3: TGTGCCAGCACCCTGGGCGGAGAACTGTTTTTT. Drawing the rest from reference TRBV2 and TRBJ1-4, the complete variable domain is EPEVTQTPSHQVTQMGQEVILRCVPISNHLYFYWYRQILGQKVEFLVSFYNNEISEKSEIFDDQFSVERPDGSNFTLKIRSTKLEDSAMYFCASTLGGELFFGSGTQLSVL.

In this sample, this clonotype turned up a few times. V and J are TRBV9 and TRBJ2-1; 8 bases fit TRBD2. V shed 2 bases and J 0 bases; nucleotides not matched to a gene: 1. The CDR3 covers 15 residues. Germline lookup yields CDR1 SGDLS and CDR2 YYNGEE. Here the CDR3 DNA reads TGTGCCAGCAGCGTTAGCGGGAACTCCTACAATGAGCAGTTCTTC. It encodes CASSVSGNSYNEQFF.

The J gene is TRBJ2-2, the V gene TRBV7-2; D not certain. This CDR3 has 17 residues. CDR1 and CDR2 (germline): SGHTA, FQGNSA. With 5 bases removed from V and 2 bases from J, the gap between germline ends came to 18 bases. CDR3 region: CASSIKTSLTNTGELFF. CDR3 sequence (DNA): TGTGCCAGCAGCATCAAGACCTCACTCACCAACACCGGGGAGCTGTTTTTT. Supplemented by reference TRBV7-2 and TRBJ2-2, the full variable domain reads GAGVSQSPSNKVTEKGKDVELRCDPISGHTALYWYRQSLGQGLEFLIYFQGNSAPDKSGLPSDRFSAERTGGSVSTLTIQRTQQEDSAVYLCASSIKTSLTNTGELFFGEGSRLTVL.

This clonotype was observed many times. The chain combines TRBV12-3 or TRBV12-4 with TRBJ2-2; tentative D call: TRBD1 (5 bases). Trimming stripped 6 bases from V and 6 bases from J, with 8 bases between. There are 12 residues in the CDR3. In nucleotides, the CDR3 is TGTGCCAGCAGCTTGACAGCCGGGGAGCTGTTTTTT. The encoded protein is CASSLTAGELFF.

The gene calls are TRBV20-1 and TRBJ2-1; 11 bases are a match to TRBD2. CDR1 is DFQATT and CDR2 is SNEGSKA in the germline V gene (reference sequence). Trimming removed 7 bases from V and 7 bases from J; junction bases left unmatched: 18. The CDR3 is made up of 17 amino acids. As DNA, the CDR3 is TGCAGTGGCGCAAGAGCGGGTAGCGGGAGGGCGGGAAATGAGCAGTTCTTC. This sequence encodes CSGARAGSGRAGNEQFF.

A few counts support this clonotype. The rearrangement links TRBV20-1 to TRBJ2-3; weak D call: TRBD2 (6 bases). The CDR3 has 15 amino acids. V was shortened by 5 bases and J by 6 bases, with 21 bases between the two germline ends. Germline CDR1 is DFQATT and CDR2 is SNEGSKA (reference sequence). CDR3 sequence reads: CSAPPPAGGRDTQYF. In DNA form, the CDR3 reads TGCAGTGCTCCTCCACCAGCTGGGGGGAGGGATACGCAGTATTTT.

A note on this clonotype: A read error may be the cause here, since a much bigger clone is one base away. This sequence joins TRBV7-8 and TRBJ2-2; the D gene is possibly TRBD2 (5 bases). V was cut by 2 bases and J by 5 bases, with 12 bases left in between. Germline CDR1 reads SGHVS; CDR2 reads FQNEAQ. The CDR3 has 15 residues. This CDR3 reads CASSLRRAWTGELFF. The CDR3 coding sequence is TGTGCCAGCAGCTTACGGCGGGCGTGGACCGGGGAGCTGTTTTTT.

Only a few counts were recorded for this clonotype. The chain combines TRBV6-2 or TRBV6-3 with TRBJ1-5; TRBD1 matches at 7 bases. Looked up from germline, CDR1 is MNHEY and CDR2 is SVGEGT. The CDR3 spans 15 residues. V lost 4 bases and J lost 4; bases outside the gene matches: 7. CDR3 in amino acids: CASSWDRKLNQPQHF. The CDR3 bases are TGTGCCAGCAGTTGGGACAGAAAATTAAATCAGCCCCAGCATTTT.

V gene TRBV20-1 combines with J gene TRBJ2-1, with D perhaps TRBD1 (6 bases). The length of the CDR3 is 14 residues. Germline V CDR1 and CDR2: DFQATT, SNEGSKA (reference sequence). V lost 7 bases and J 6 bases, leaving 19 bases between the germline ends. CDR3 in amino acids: CSGTGDTWANEQFF. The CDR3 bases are TGCAGTGGGACCGGGGACACTTGGGCCAATGAGCAGTTCTTC.

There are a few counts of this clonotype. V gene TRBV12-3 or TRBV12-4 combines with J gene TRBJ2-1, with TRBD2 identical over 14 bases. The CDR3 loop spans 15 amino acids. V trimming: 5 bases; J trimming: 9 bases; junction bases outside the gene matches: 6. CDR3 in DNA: TGTGCCAGCAGTCACGGACTAGCGGGGGGTAGTGAGCAGTTCTTC. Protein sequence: CASSHGLAGGSEQFF.

The CDR3 DNA is TGCGCCAGCAGCTTGGATGGGGGCGTAGGCTACACCTTC. Protein sequence: CASSLDGGVGYTF. This chain connects TRBV5-1 to TRBJ1-2; D possibly corresponds to TRBD1 (6 bases). Trimming removed 0 bases from V and 8 bases from J, with 11 bases in between. Germline V gene lookup returns CDR1 SGHRS and CDR2 YFSETQ. The CDR3 extends over 13 amino acids.

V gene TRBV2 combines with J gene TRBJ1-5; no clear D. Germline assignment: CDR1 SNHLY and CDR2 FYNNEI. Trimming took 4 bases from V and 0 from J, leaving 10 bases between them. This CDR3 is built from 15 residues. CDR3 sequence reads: CASSVHHYSNQPQHF. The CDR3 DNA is TGTGCCAGCAGTGTACACCACTATAGCAATCAGCCCCAGCATTTT.